This T cell receptor beta chain was documented in a study of blood T cell repertoires in COVID-19. As for the study in general: Researchers got acute and convalescent COVID-19 samples from the United States, Italy and Spain. PBMCs, B-cell-depleted T cells, or T cells were the source of the cDNA or gDNA that made up the material.

Authors' processing steps: For nucleated cells, counts were estimated from reference gene primer amplification. The table came from immunoSEQ multiplex PCR; TCRdb's copy has only in-frame clones and leaves some out. The V and J calls and clone size were taken over from that table, and D and trimming were inferred from the DNA. Among under 300,000 clones listed, around four fifths were seen once. Sequenced: peripheral blood. This TCR was recovered from a man older than 75 with acute or convalescent COVID-19.

Here the CDR3 reads CAWSPTSSYNSPLHF. DNA for the CDR3: TGTGCCTGGAGCCCCACCAGCTCCTATAATTCACCCCTCCACTTT. The rearrangement uses TRBV30 and TRBJ1-6; D gene ambiguous. Germline V gives CDR1 GTSNPN, CDR2 SVGIG (reference sequence). Trimming removed 3 bases from V and 0 bases from J, with 9 bases in between. The CDR3 is 15 amino acids. The complete variable domain, with remaining parts taken from reference TRBV30 and TRBJ1-6, reads SQTIHQWPATLVQPVGSPLSLECTVEGTSNPNLYWYRQAAGRGLQLLFYSVGIGQISSEVPQNLSASRPQDRQFILSSKKLLLSDSGFYLCAWSPTSSYNSPLHFGNGTRLTVT.